The 28 T cell receptor beta chains below come from one sample, sequenced in a study of OX40 agonist ivuxolimab in advanced cancers. Data came from immunoSEQ multiplex PCR; TCRdb stores just in-frame clones and leaves some out. The profile shows 71,000 or so clones, roughly 92% of them singletons. This material consisted of CD4+ or CD8+ T cells sorted from blood, taken in a trial of the OX40 agonist ivuxolimab. The receptors come from an adult with an advanced solid tumor such as melanoma, head and neck, liver or kidney cancer.

The rearrangement links TRBV7-8 to TRBJ1-1; D is perhaps TRBD1 (5 bases). The CDR3 runs 13 residues. Germline lookup yields CDR1 SGHVS and CDR2 FQNEAQ. V lost 6 bases to trimming and J lost 10 bases, with 18 bases between them. CDR3 DNA: TGTGCCAGCAGGGAGAATGAGAGGGGCGCAGCTTTCTTT. Its translation is CASRENERGAAFF.

CDR3 loop: CASSGLGSDSGNTIYF. DNA of the CDR3: TGCGCCAGCAGTGGACTGGGCAGTGACTCTGGAAACACCATATATTTT. The chain links TRBV10-1 to TRBJ1-3, with no clear D. V gave up 4 bases and J gave up 0 bases, with 13 bases separating them. The germline V gene has CDR1 WNHNN and CDR2 SYGVQD (reference sequence). This CDR3 is 16 amino acids long.

The chain links TRBV6-6 to TRBJ2-7, with D perhaps TRBD1 (5 bases). Between the trimmed V and J ends, which lost 2 bases and 0 bases, there was a span of 11 bases. The CDR3 is 15 residues long. The germline gives CDR1 MNHNY, CDR2 SVGAGI (reference sequence). The CDR3 nucleotides are TGTGCCAGCAGTTACGGACACCCGAGCTCCTACGAGCAGTACTTC. This encodes CASSYGHPSSYEQYF.

The chain has TRBV7-3 and TRBJ2-3; 7 bases line up with TRBD2. J gave up 2 bases and V 5 bases, and 10 bases lay outside the gene matches. Germline V lookup: CDR1 SGHTA, CDR2 FQGTGA. The CDR3 loop spans 16 amino acids. The CDR3 loop is CASSPIGGGTTDTQYF. CDR3 in DNA: TGTGCCAGCAGCCCTATTGGCGGGGGAACCACAGATACGCAGTATTTT.

The J gene is TRBJ2-7, the V gene TRBV5-4; 15 bases map to TRBD2. CDR1 is SGHNT, CDR2 YYREEE, per germline (reference sequence). The CDR3 extends over 17 amino acids. The V segment lost 4 bases and the J segment 2 bases; nucleotides outside the gene matches: 7. As DNA, the CDR3 is TGTGCCAGCAGCAGGGGGACTAGCGGGAGGATCCCCTACGAGCAGTACTTC. Its translation: CASSRGTSGRIPYEQYF. Together with reference TRBV5-4 and TRBJ2-7, the CDR3 gives the full variable domain: ETGVTQSPTHLIKTRGQQVTLRCSSQSGHNTVSWYQQALGQGPQFIFQYYREEENGRGNFPPRFSGLQFPNYSSELNVNALELDDSALYLCASSRGTSGRIPYEQYFGPGTRLTVT.

The CDR3 spells CASSKDRVSGNTIYF. Written as DNA, the CDR3 is TGTGCCAGTAGTAAGGACAGGGTCTCTGGAAACACCATATATTTT. V is TRBV19 and J is TRBJ1-3; TRBD1 matches 8 bases. This CDR3 region has 15 residues. Unmatched junction bases numbered 2, after V lost 4 bases and J lost 0 bases. Germline lookup yields CDR1 LNHDA and CDR2 SQIVND (reference sequence).

The chain employs TRBV7-2 and TRBJ2-7; D is tentatively TRBD1 or TRBD2 (5 bases each). The V end was cut by 1 base, the J end by 3 bases, with 13 bases between. CDR1 SGHTA and CDR2 FQGNSA come from the germline V gene. The CDR3 extends over 15 amino acids. The DNA for the CDR3 is TGTGCCAGCAGCTTAGTCGGGGCAATCTACTACGAGCAGTACTTC. The encoded protein is CASSLVGAIYYEQYF.

This clone was observed once. This chain uses TRBV6-5 with TRBJ2-3; D is perhaps TRBD1 (6 bases). Germline values: CDR1 MNHEY, CDR2 SVGAGI. This CDR3 has 14 residues. V dropped 8 bases and J dropped 2 bases, with 14 bases sitting between them. As DNA, the CDR3 is TGTGCCAGCCGGCAGGGGTGGGTCACAGATACGCAGTATTTT. Translation: CASRQGWVTDTQYF.

The chain is built from TRBV6-5 and TRBJ2-1; D gene uncertain. This CDR3 is 14 amino acids long. CDR1 and CDR2 (germline): MNHEY, SVGAGI. Trimming pared 2 bases from V and 10 bases from J, leaving 15 bases between. CDR3 loop: CASSYAGQSLEQFF. The CDR3 DNA is TGTGCCAGCAGTTACGCAGGTCAGAGCTTGGAGCAGTTCTTC.

The J gene is TRBJ2-2, the V gene TRBV18; D may be TRBD2 (5 bases). Trimming took 3 bases from V and 7 from J, leaving 12 bases between them. This CDR3 is built from 14 residues. CDR1 and CDR2 (germline): KGHSH, LQKENI. DNA of the CDR3: TGTGCCAGCTCACCGAGGGTCGGCGACGGGGAGCTGTTTTTT. Its protein product is CASSPRVGDGELFF.

Of note for this clone: The junction departs from germline at one end; a sequencing error may be responsible. The V and J genes are TRBV11-3 and TRBJ2-7; no reliable D call. Germline lookup yields CDR1 SGHNT and CDR2 YENEEA. This CDR3 contains 11 residues. The CDR3 DNA sequence: TGTGCCAGCAGCCCCTCCGACGAGCAGTACTTC. Protein: CASSPSDEQYF. Full variable domain (rest looked up from reference TRBV11-3 and TRBJ2-7): EAGVVQSPRYKIIEKKQPVAFWCNPISGHNTLYWYLQNLGQGPELLIRYENEEAVDDSQLPKDRFSAERLKGVDSTLKIQPAELGDSAVYLCASSPSDEQYFGPGTRLTVT.

The CDR3 loop is CASSLGAGGEGYTF. CDR3 sequence (DNA): TGTGCCAGCAGCTTAGGTGCAGGGGGCGAGGGCTACACCTTC. The V gene is TRBV7-9, the J gene TRBJ1-2, with 8 bases that match TRBD1. This CDR3 comprises 14 residues. The ends lost 1 base at V and 8 bases at J; junction bases unmatched: 6. Germline CDR1 and CDR2: SEHNR and FQNEAQ (reference sequence).

The V call is TRBV28, the J call TRBJ2-7; D may be TRBD1 (5 bases). The CDR3 has 14 amino acids. CDR1 is MDHEN and CDR2 is SYDVKM in the germline V gene. V dropped 4 bases and J dropped 12 bases, with 22 bases sitting between them. The CDR3 DNA is TGTGCCAGCAGTTCCGGACACGCCTGGATACGAGGGTACTTC. Protein sequence: CASSSGHAWIRGYF.

The J gene is TRBJ1-1, the V gene TRBV7-2; D not certain. Trimming left V 1 base short and J 7 bases short, with 16 bases between. The germline V gene has CDR1 SGHTA and CDR2 FQGNSA. The CDR3 runs 15 residues. CDR3 DNA sequence: TGTGCCAGCAGCTTAGGTGAGAACCTTCGAGTTGAAGCTTTCTTT. This translates into CASSLGENLRVEAFF.

The chain uses TRBV19 and TRBJ2-1; TRBD2 is a possible D gene (5 bases). The CDR3 runs 15 residues. V was cut by 1 base and J by 7 bases, with 14 bases left in between. Germline V gene sequence: CDR1 LNHDA, CDR2 SQIVND (reference sequence). This CDR3 is CASSIGTAQRNEQFF. DNA for the CDR3: TGTGCCAGTAGTATAGGGACTGCACAGCGGAATGAGCAGTTCTTC.

The J gene is TRBJ1-5, the V gene TRBV7-9, with unresolved D. The V end was cut by 5 bases, the J end by 4 bases, with 9 bases between. The CDR3 totals 13 residues. Per germline, CDR1 SEHNR and CDR2 FQNEAQ (reference sequence). CDR3: CASSLDGNQPQHF. For the CDR3, the DNA is TGTGCCAGCAGCCTGGACGGAAATCAGCCCCAGCATTTT.

The chain has TRBV7-3 and TRBJ2-6; D may be TRBD1 (5 bases). The V gene's germline CDR1 is SGHTA and CDR2 FQGTGA. The CDR3 contains 16 residues. Trimming removed 8 bases at V and 4 bases at J, with 18 bases between. The DNA of the CDR3 is TGTGCCAGCGCTGACAGAAGAGTTTCAGGGGCCAACGTCCTGACTTTC. This gives the protein CASADRRVSGANVLTF.

The rearrangement links TRBV5-1 to TRBJ1-2; possible D gene TRBD1, 5 bases. This CDR3 contains 14 residues. CDR1 is SGHRS and CDR2 is YFSETQ in the germline V gene. Trimming cost V 0 bases and J 6 bases, with 12 bases left between them. CDR3 in DNA: TGCGCCAGCAGCTTGGCCTCGGCAGGGAATGGCTACACCTTC. Protein sequence: CASSLASAGNGYTF. The full variable domain, with the rest looked up from reference TRBV5-1 and TRBJ1-2, is KAGVTQTPRYLIKTRGQQVTLSCSPISGHRSVSWYQQTPGQGLQFLFEYFSETQRNKGNFPGRFSGRQFSNSRSEMNVSTLELGDSALYLCASSLASAGNGYTFGSGTRLTVV.

This clone came up once. The chain joins TRBV27 to TRBJ1-6; tentative D call: TRBD1 (5 bases). CDR3 length: 15 residues. V shed 8 bases and J shed 10 bases, with 21 bases lying between them. Germline CDR1 MNHEY, CDR2 SMNVEV (reference sequence). The CDR3 coding sequence is TGTGCCAGCGGTTGGGGCCGGGCCCCTAGGTCACCCCTCCACTTT. Translating it yields CASGWGRAPRSPLHF.

This clone was seen only once. The rearrangement uses TRBV28 and TRBJ2-7; D perhaps matches TRBD2 (6 bases). V dropped 3 bases and J dropped 6 bases, with 18 bases sitting between them. There are 15 residues in the CDR3. Germline CDR1 reads MDHEN; CDR2 reads SYDVKM. The CDR3 spells CASSLWERDSFEQYF. The CDR3 DNA sequence: TGTGCCAGCAGTTTGTGGGAAAGGGACTCTTTCGAGCAGTACTTC.

A note on this clone: Other nucleotide sequences from this sample produce the same CDR3. This sequence joins TRBV6-5 and TRBJ1-2, with TRBD1 identical over 7 bases. Trimming removed 1 base from V and 7 bases from J; junction bases left unmatched: 3. Per the germline V gene, CDR1 is MNHEY and CDR2 is SVGAGI. This CDR3 has 13 residues. Written as DNA, the CDR3 is TGTGCCAGCAGTTACTTAGGGGGCTCTGGCTACACCTTC. It encodes CASSYLGGSGYTF.

In DNA form, the CDR3 reads TGCGCCAGCAGCCAAGATACAGGGAGAGAGCAGTACTTC. Translating it yields CASSQDTGREQYF. The chain carries TRBV4-1 and TRBJ2-7, with TRBD1 as a possible D gene (6 bases). V lost 0 bases to trimming and J lost 7 bases, with 10 bases between them. This CDR3 has 13 residues. Germline lookup yields CDR1 MGHRA and CDR2 YSYEKL.

This sequence joins TRBV27 and TRBJ2-7; 7 bases agree with TRBD1. After removal of 4 bases from V and 0 bases from J, the junction contained 12 bases not matched to a gene. Germline V CDR1 and CDR2: MNHEY, SMNVEV (reference sequence). The CDR3 is made up of 17 amino acids. CDR3 coding DNA: TGTGCCAGCAGTTCCCGCCCGACAGGGTTTATCTCCTACGAGCAGTACTTC. This translates into CASSSRPTGFISYEQYF.

Regarding this clone: This sample also contains other DNA sequences that code for the same CDR3. The chain combines TRBV6-5 with TRBJ1-4; a weak D match, TRBD1 (6 bases). The germline gives CDR1 MNHEY, CDR2 SVGAGI. The CDR3 sequence is 14 residues long. V lost 6 bases, J lost 7 bases, and 15 bases lay in between. This CDR3 is CASRSTGGGEKLFF. The CDR3 DNA sequence: TGTGCCAGCAGGTCGACAGGCGGGGGTGAAAAACTGTTTTTT.

The chain has TRBV7-9 and TRBJ1-2; D remains ambiguous. This CDR3 is 14 amino acids long. The V and J ends lost 1 base and 1 base respectively, with 7 bases between them. Germline-derived CDR1 and CDR2 are SEHNR and FQNEAQ (reference sequence). The CDR3 DNA is TGTGCCAGCAGCTTAGACAGTTATAACTATGGCTACACCTTC. It is translated as CASSLDSYNYGYTF. Variable domain in full (rest from reference TRBV7-9 and TRBJ1-2): DTGVSQNPRHKITKRGQNVTFRCDPISEHNRLYWYRQTLGQGPEFLTYFQNEAQLEKSRLLSDRFSAERPKGSFSTLEIQRTEQGDSAMYLCASSLDSYNYGYTFGSGTRLTVV.

V and J are TRBV5-6 and TRBJ1-3, with D hard to call. The CDR3 loop spans 16 amino acids. The germline CDR1 and CDR2 sequences are SGHDT and YYEEEE. V lost 0 bases and J lost 0, with 10 bases in between. The CDR3 here is CASSLGRQSSGNTIYF. CDR3 DNA sequence: TGTGCCAGCAGCTTGGGGCGGCAAAGCTCTGGAAACACCATATATTTT.

V usage is TRBV5-1 and J usage is TRBJ1-2; no firm D call. This CDR3 contains 17 residues. V was clipped by 0 bases and J by 9 bases, with 24 bases between them. Germline V CDR1 and CDR2: SGHRS, YFSETQ. The chain's CDR3 is CASSLAPSIVVSVSYTF. Here the CDR3 DNA reads TGCGCCAGCAGCTTGGCTCCATCGATCGTAGTCTCAGTGAGCTACACCTTC.

The rearrangement uses TRBV28 and TRBJ1-1; D is uncertain. The V end was cut by 7 bases, the J end by 3 bases, with 6 bases between. The CDR3 has 11 amino acids. CDR1 MDHEN and CDR2 SYDVKM come from the germline V gene. The CDR3 reads CASKTYTEAFF. As DNA, the CDR3 is TGTGCCAGCAAGACCTACACTGAAGCTTTCTTT.